This T cell receptor beta chain stems from a study of blood T cell repertoires in COVID-19 (dated by TCRdb to about 2020). In terms of the full investigation: Samples covering the acute and convalescent phases of COVID-19 were provided by collaborators in the United States, Italy and Spain. Deeply sampled blood TCRbeta repertoires from subjects exposed to, actively infected with, or recovered from COVID-19 were included in the dataset. Samples came from the ongoing ImmuneRACE study (first 160 participants) plus 1,254 subjects from 6 global collaborators. The prospective study material was composed of cDNA or gDNA derived from T cells, B-cell-depleted T cells, or PBMCs. Nearly every sample came with metadata listing a de-identified subject ID, COVID-19 status, age in years and sex. Where HLA class I and class II types were available, the types were taken from metadata supplied by the sample provider, not from assay-based typing. The repertoires were released in a freely available public database intended as a resource for research on the immune response to SARS-CoV-2.

TCRbeta CDR3 regions were amplified from genomic DNA by means of the immunoSEQ Assay, a bias-controlled multiplex PCR. The published analysis was carried out like this. Nucleated cell counts per sample were estimated from amplification of reference gene primers within the assay. To quantify the absolute abundance of each unique TCRbeta CDR3 rearrangement, sequence reads were collapsed and filtered. For each sample, productive Simpson clonality was calculated by taking the square root of Simpson's diversity index across productive rearrangements. As stored in TCRdb, this immuneACCESS dataset retains in-frame rearrangements with V and J assigned. A fraction of the clones does not appear; measured against another copy, unresolved V genes explain less than half of the discrepancy, and the remainder lacks a known reason. The D gene and trimming were derived from the DNA, and the V and J assignments and clone size from that table. The sample includes 200,000 to 250,000 clones, with about 86% observed a single time. In total, the top ten clones hold about 3.1% of the sample.

About this clone itself: Its antigen target is currently unknown. No much larger clone is present one base from it, and per-base qualities are unavailable.

Here is what the overall study found, with its caveats: Clinical and demographic metadata were provided uncurated, with the amount varying by source and participant.

Trimming costs V 3 bases and J 5 bases, and their ends lie 6 bases apart. Reading the germline V gene gives CDR1 SGHTA and CDR2 FQGNSA. The CDR3, cysteine through phenylalanine, is 12 amino acids long. Only the CDR3 region is kept as DNA, spanning 36 bases read in frame from base 1. A second Seattle source provided samples from volunteer blood donors who had recovered from COVID-19. Each collaborating institution followed its own protocols to collect whole blood in K2EDTA tubes. For TCRbeta analysis, collaborators shipped samples in one of three forms: frozen whole blood, isolated PBMCs, or DNA extracted from either of those sample types.

The sequencing input was peripheral blood. This TCR came from a woman in her thirties who had recovered from COVID-19. The chain links TRBV7-2 with TRBJ2-3; TRBD2 is a weak D gene call, 5 bases matching. The DNA sequence is given as TGTGCCAGCAGCTTCAGCGGAGATACGCAGTATTTT. Its translation reads: CASSFSGDTQYF.